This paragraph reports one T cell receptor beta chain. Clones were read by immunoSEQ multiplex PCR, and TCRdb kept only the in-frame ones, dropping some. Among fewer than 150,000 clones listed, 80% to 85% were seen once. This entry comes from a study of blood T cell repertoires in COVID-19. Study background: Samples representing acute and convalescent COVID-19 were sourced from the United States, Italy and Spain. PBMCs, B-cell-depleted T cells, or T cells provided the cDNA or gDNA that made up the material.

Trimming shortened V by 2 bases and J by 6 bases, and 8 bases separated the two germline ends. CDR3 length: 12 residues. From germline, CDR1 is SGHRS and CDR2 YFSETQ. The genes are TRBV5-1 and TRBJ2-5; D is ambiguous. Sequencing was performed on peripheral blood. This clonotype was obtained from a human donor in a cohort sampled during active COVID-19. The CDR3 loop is CASSFLDKTQYF. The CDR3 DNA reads TGCGCCAGCAGCTTCTTAGACAAGACCCAGTACTTC. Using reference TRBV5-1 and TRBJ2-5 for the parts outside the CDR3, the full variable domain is KAGVTQTPRYLIKTRGQQVTLSCSPISGHRSVSWYQQTPGQGLQFLFEYFSETQRNKGNFPGRFSGRQFSNSRSEMNVSTLELGDSALYLCASSFLDKTQYFGPGTRLLVL.